Each of the 30 T cell receptor beta chains below was sequenced from the same sample in a study of blood T cell repertoires in COVID-19. This table comes from immunoSEQ multiplex PCR, and its TCRdb copy is limited to in-frame clones, with some not included. Found here are some 270,000 clones, roughly 84% of them singletons; the top ten hold roughly 0.87%. The sample was peripheral blood. The receptors derive from a human donor with COVID-19, enrolled during active disease. The donor label of this sample is uncertain.

The chain recombines TRBV19 with TRBJ2-7; 13 positions agree with TRBD2. J lost 6 bases, V lost 3 bases, and 8 bases had no gene match. The CDR3 is 16 amino acids. Germline-derived CDR1 and CDR2 are LNHDA and SQIVND (reference sequence). As DNA, the CDR3 is TGTGCCAGTAGTATTTGGGGGACTAGCGGGATCCCCGAGCAGTACTTC. It translates to CASSIWGTSGIPEQYF.

The chain has TRBV24-1 and TRBJ2-1, with 7 bases identical to TRBD1. Germline assignment: CDR1 KGHDR and CDR2 SFDVKD. The CDR3 totals 17 residues. After removal of 6 bases from V and 4 bases from J, the junction contained 14 bases not matched to a gene. CDR3 amino acids: CATSRGGGQDLYNEQFF. The CDR3 bases are TGTGCCACCAGTCGAGGGGGCGGGCAGGACTTATACAATGAGCAGTTCTTC.

The J gene is TRBJ1-2, the V gene TRBV2, with 7 positions matching TRBD1. This CDR3 region has 15 residues. Per germline, CDR1 SNHLY and CDR2 FYNNEI. Unmatched junction bases numbered 15, after V lost 9 bases and J lost 5 bases. The CDR3 reads CASTMAGTEPYGYTF. CDR3 DNA sequence: TGTGCCAGTACCATGGCAGGGACAGAACCATATGGCTACACCTTC.

The rearrangement links TRBV28 to TRBJ1-2; D gene unclear. V was pared by 1 base and J by 1 base, with 7 bases between. CDR3 length: 14 residues. The germline CDR1 and CDR2 sequences are MDHEN and SYDVKM. The CDR3 loop is CASSLYQDNYGYTF. As DNA, the CDR3 is TGTGCCAGCAGTTTATATCAGGATAACTATGGCTACACCTTC.

The rearrangement uses TRBV28 and TRBJ1-2, with 9 bases lining up with TRBD1. Germline values: CDR1 MDHEN, CDR2 SYDVKM. CDR3 length: 12 residues. The junction had 4 bases not matched to a gene; V was cut back by 10 bases and J by 4 bases. CDR3 bases: TGTGCCACCCTGACAGGGGGCTATGGCTACACCTTC. This sequence encodes CATLTGGYGYTF.

This sequence joins TRBV5-1 and TRBJ2-2, with 9 nucleotides matching TRBD2. The CDR3 length is 18 residues. After removal of 4 bases from V and 0 bases from J, the junction contained 10 bases not matched to a gene. The germline CDR1 and CDR2 sequences are SGHRS and YFSETQ. The CDR3 DNA is TGCGCCAGCAGCCCCAGCCCTCTAGCGGGAACGAACACCGGGGAGCTGTTTTTT. Its protein product is CASSPSPLAGTNTGELFF.

This clone was picked up one time. The gene calls are TRBV11-3 and TRBJ2-7; TRBD1 is a possible D gene (7 bases). Trimming stripped 1 base from V and 4 bases from J, with 17 bases between. The CDR3 is made up of 16 amino acids. Per germline, CDR1 SGHNT and CDR2 YENEEA. This chain's CDR3 is CASSLGGGTAMYEQYF. CDR3 DNA: TGTGCCAGCAGCTTAGGGGGCGGGACAGCAATGTACGAGCAGTACTTC.

J is TRBJ1-2 and V is TRBV6-5; 12 bases map to TRBD1. The CDR3 contains 14 residues. The germline gives CDR1 MNHEY, CDR2 SVGAGI. J lost 3 bases, V lost 8 bases, and 4 bases had no gene match. The CDR3 coding sequence is TGTGCCAGCGTGGGACAGGGGGCCGACTATGGCTACACCTTC. This gives the protein CASVGQGADYGYTF.

The V and J genes are TRBV5-6 and TRBJ2-1; 10 nucleotides align to TRBD2. Germline CDR1 reads SGHDT; CDR2 reads YYEEEE. V was pared by 0 bases and J by 4 bases, with 10 bases of the junction left unmatched. The CDR3 consists of 18 residues. The CDR3 loop reads CASSLGLASGSRYNEQFF. In DNA form, the CDR3 reads TGTGCCAGCAGCTTGGGATTGGCTAGCGGGAGTAGATACAATGAGCAGTTCTTC.

CDR3 sequence reads: CATSRVGQSIHNEQFF. The CDR3 DNA reads TGTGCCACCAGCAGAGTAGGACAGTCAATCCACAATGAGCAGTTCTTC. The genes are TRBV15 and TRBJ2-1; D perhaps matches TRBD1 (6 bases). CDR3 length equals 16 residues. Germline lookup yields CDR1 LNHNV and CDR2 YYDKDF (reference sequence). Trimming removed 1 base at V and 5 bases at J, with 15 bases between.

The V and J genes are TRBV27 and TRBJ1-5; D is undetermined. The CDR3 is 16 residues long. Per the germline V gene, CDR1 is MNHEY and CDR2 is SMNVEV (reference sequence). Between the trimmed V and J ends, which lost 6 bases and 0 bases, there was a span of 15 bases. The CDR3 coding sequence is TGTGCCAGCAGCTTTCAAACAGATTATAGCAATCAGCCCCAGCATTTT. Translation gives CASSFQTDYSNQPQHF.

Comment on this clone: Within the sample, other DNA sequences also encode this same CDR3. The rearrangement uses TRBV11-3 and TRBJ2-2; 9 nucleotides match TRBD2. V gave up 4 bases and J gave up 5 bases; unmatched junction bases: 5. Germline CDR1 is SGHNT and CDR2 is YENEEA. This CDR3 contains 15 residues. The CDR3 coding sequence is TGTGCCAGCAGCTCGGGACTAGCCGGGACCGGGGAGCTGTTTTTT. It codes for CASSSGLAGTGELFF.

The chain links TRBV11-1 to TRBJ1-5; D not certain. The CDR3 consists of 13 residues. Germline CDR1 reads SGHAT; CDR2 reads FQDESV (reference sequence). V lost 3 bases and J lost 5, with 8 bases in between. The chain's CDR3 is CASSFQVDQPQHF. The CDR3 bases are TGTGCCAGCAGCTTCCAGGTGGATCAGCCCCAGCATTTT.

This chain joins TRBV7-3 and TRBJ2-6, with a weak D call TRBD1 (6 bases). This CDR3 comprises 18 residues. In germline, CDR1 is SGHTA, CDR2 FQGTGA. The V gene lost 1 base and the J gene lost 0 bases, with 13 bases spanning the gap. The CDR3 protein is CASSLIGTYSSGANVLTF. The CDR3, as DNA: TGTGCCAGCAGCTTAATCGGGACATATAGCTCTGGGGCCAACGTCCTGACTTTC.

The chain employs TRBV5-1 and TRBJ2-3; the match to TRBD2 covers 9 bases. The CDR3 contains 17 residues. With 0 bases clipped from V and 2 bases from J, the junction kept 7 bases outside the gene matches. Germline V lookup: CDR1 SGHRS, CDR2 YFSETQ. The CDR3 is CASSLDVLAGFTDTQYF. The CDR3 DNA reads TGCGCCAGCAGCTTGGATGTACTAGCGGGCTTCACAGATACGCAGTATTTT. Using reference TRBV5-1 and TRBJ2-3 for the parts outside the CDR3, the full variable domain is KAGVTQTPRYLIKTRGQQVTLSCSPISGHRSVSWYQQTPGQGLQFLFEYFSETQRNKGNFPGRFSGRQFSNSRSEMNVSTLELGDSALYLCASSLDVLAGFTDTQYFGPGTRLTVL.

The chain employs TRBV5-3 and TRBJ1-5, with a possible D match to TRBD1 (5 bases). TRBV5-3 belongs to the ORF category, with a function that is uncertain. V lost 1 base and J lost 0, with 8 bases in between. The CDR3 sequence is 15 residues long. The CDR3 DNA sequence: TGTGCCAGAAGCTTGTCGGGGGGTAGCAATCAGCCCCAGCATTTT. Translating gives CARSLSGGSNQPQHF.

In regard to this clone: The same CDR3 can be traced to other DNA sequences in this sample. J is TRBJ1-1 and V is TRBV15, with D uncertain. The CDR3 has 14 residues. V lost 3 bases, J lost 1 base, and 9 bases lay in between. Germline V gene data show CDR1 as LNHNV and CDR2 as YYDKDF (reference sequence). CDR3 sequence: CATSRARGNTEAFF. CDR3 bases: TGTGCCACCAGCAGGGCCCGGGGGAACACTGAAGCTTTCTTT.

The chain joins TRBV21-1 to TRBJ2-7; the listed D gene, TRBD1, was not tested against the DNA. TRBV21-1 is shown as a pseudogene. This CDR3 spans 16 amino acids. The CDR3 sequence: CASSNLTGGGSYEQYF. The CDR3 DNA follows: TGTGCCAGCAGCAACCTTACAGGGGGCGGCTCCTACGAGCAGTACTTC.

V is TRBV15 and J is TRBJ2-1; 9 bases fit TRBD1. This CDR3 region has 16 residues. The J segment lost 2 bases and the V segment lost 5 bases, leaving 7 bases of the junction unmatched. The germline V gene encodes CDR1 LNHNV and CDR2 YYDKDF (reference sequence). CDR3: CATSHLQGAAYNEQFF. The CDR3 nucleotides are TGTGCCACCAGCCATTTACAGGGGGCGGCCTACAATGAGCAGTTCTTC.

The V gene is TRBV5-1, the J gene TRBJ2-1; D remains ambiguous. CDR1 and CDR2 from the germline V gene are SGHRS and YFSETQ. This CDR3 comprises 16 residues. V was shortened by 0 bases and J by 6 bases, with 16 bases between the two germline ends. CDR3 protein: CASSLGTIPPGNEQFF. The CDR3 DNA reads TGCGCCAGCAGCTTGGGAACTATCCCGCCTGGCAATGAGCAGTTCTTC.

The J gene is TRBJ1-2, the V gene TRBV28, with D tentatively TRBD1 (5 bases). V was cut by 6 bases and J by 9 bases, with 17 bases left in between. This CDR3 is built from 13 residues. In germline, CDR1 is MDHEN, CDR2 SYDVKM. In DNA, the CDR3 is TGTGCCAGCAGCTTCTCGGGGGTAGGTCGCTACACCTTC. This encodes CASSFSGVGRYTF.

The chain employs TRBV5-1 and TRBJ1-4; TRBD1 matches at 7 bases. Losses at the gene ends were 3 bases for V and 0 bases for J; bases not matched to a gene: 5. The CDR3 is 16 residues long. From germline, CDR1 is SGHRS and CDR2 YFSETQ. The CDR3 here is CASSWDRYSTNEKLFF. The CDR3 coding sequence is TGCGCCAGCAGCTGGGACAGATATTCAACTAATGAAAAACTGTTTTTT.

This clone is a singleton in its sample. This sequence joins TRBV5-6 and TRBJ2-7, with a tentative D call TRBD2 (5 bases). V lost 0 bases, J lost 2 bases, and 12 bases lay in between. Germline V gives CDR1 SGHDT, CDR2 YYEEEE. The CDR3 length is 15 residues. CDR3 DNA: TGTGCCAGCAGCTTGGGAGGGTATAGTACCTACGAGCAGTACTTC. It codes for CASSLGGYSTYEQYF.

This rearrangement joins TRBV20-1 to TRBJ2-7, with TRBD2 matching over 7 bases. The germline V gene encodes CDR1 DFQATT and CDR2 SNEGSKA (reference sequence). V lost 3 bases and J lost 7; bases outside the gene matches: 12. The CDR3 totals 14 residues. The CDR3 DNA reads as TGCAGTGCTAGTTTTTCGGGCGGGAGACGTGAGCAGTACTTC. Amino acids: CSASFSGGRREQYF.

The rearrangement links TRBV7-2 to TRBJ2-5; 10 bases are shared with TRBD2. J gave up 3 bases and V 1 base, and 2 bases lay outside the gene matches. Germline CDR1 reads SGHTA; CDR2 reads FQGNSA. This CDR3 has 15 amino acids. The CDR3 loop is CASSLGLAGEETQYF. DNA for the CDR3: TGTGCCAGCAGCTTAGGGCTAGCGGGAGAAGAGACCCAGTACTTC.

Note on this clone: At one of its ends the junction is not consistent with the germline gene, which may arise from a read error. The chain links TRBV28 to TRBJ1-1; weak D call: TRBD1 (6 bases). This CDR3 is 13 amino acids long. The germline CDR1 and CDR2 sequences are MDHEN and SYDVKM. For the CDR3, the DNA is TGTGCCAGCATTTTAGGCAGGGGATCTGAAGCTTTCTTT. This translates into CASILGRGSEAFF.

The rearrangement joins TRBV30 to TRBJ1-2; D perhaps matches TRBD1 (5 bases). There are 14 residues in the CDR3. V was cut by 3 bases and J by 6 bases, with 17 bases left in between. Germline V gene data show CDR1 as GTSNPN and CDR2 as SVGIG (reference sequence). Here the CDR3 DNA reads TGTGCCTGGAGAATGGGGCAGGGCGAGAATGGCTACACCTTC. This sequence encodes CAWRMGQGENGYTF.

CDR3 in DNA: TGTGCCAGCAGTCTCTCCGGGGTTGATGAAGCTTTCTTT. Protein: CASSLSGVDEAFF. The rearrangement links TRBV12-3 or TRBV12-4 to TRBJ1-1; D unclear. V was trimmed by 5 bases and J by 7 bases, leaving 14 bases between them. The CDR3 contains 13 residues.

CDR3 loop: CASSLDIGRVDEQFF. DNA of the CDR3: TGTGCCAGCAGCTTAGATATAGGCAGGGTGGATGAGCAGTTCTTC. This chain joins TRBV7-2 and TRBJ2-1; D is perhaps TRBD1 (5 bases). Trimming took 1 base from V and 8 from J, leaving 15 bases between them. The CDR3 consists of 15 residues. CDR1 and CDR2 from the germline V gene are SGHTA and FQGNSA.

The V gene is TRBV5-5, the J gene TRBJ2-1, with 11 positions matching TRBD2. Germline CDR1 reads SGHKS; CDR2 reads YYEKEE (reference sequence). This CDR3 has 17 residues. Germline trimming cut 4 bases from V and 9 bases from J; bases unmatched to any gene: 15. The CDR3 DNA sequence: TGTGCCAGCAGCATACGGACAGCAACTAGCGGGAGTGGTGAGCAGTTCTTC. Protein product: CASSIRTATSGSGEQFF.